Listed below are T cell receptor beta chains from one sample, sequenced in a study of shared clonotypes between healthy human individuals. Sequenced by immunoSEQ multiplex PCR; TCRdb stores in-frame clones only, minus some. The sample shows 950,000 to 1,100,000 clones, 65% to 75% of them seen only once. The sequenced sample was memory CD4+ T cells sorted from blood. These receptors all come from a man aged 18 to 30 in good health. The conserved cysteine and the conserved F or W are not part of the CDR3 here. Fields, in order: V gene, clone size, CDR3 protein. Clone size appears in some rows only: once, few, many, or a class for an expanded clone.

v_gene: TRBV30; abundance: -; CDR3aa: AWSTSGGSYEQY
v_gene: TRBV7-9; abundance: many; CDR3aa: ASSSETGVYGYT
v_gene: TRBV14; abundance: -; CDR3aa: ASSRFGGVQNTEAF
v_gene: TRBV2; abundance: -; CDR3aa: ASSDTGQRNIQY
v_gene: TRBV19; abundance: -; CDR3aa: ASSIGTSGTRNEQF
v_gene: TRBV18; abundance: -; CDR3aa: ASSPGQKGGELF
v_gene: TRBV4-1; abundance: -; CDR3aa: ASSHMGQRNTIY
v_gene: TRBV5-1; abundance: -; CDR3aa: ASSLLAGDYNEQF
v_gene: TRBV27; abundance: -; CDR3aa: ASSFLGTSGGAVY
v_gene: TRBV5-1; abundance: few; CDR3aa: ASSLGTSGSLRTDTQY
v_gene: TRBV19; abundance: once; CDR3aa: ASRRKGGQNTEAF
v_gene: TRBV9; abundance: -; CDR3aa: ASSLHPLAVQY
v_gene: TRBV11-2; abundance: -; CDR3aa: ASSLSETQY
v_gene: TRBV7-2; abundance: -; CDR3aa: ASSWGLAETQY
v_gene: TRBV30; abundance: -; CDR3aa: AWSGLSYEQY
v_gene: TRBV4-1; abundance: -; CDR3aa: ASSQGQAGAGNTIY
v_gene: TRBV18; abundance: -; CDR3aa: ASSEVGQETQY
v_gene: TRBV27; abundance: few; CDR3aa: ASSLSSAGMNTEAF
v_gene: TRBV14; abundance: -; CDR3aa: ASSQEMNTEAF
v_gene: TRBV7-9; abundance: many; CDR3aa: ASSQNSNTEAF
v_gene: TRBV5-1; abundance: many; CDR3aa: ASSFRDSYGYT
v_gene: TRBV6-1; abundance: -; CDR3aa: ASSLTGTSGELF